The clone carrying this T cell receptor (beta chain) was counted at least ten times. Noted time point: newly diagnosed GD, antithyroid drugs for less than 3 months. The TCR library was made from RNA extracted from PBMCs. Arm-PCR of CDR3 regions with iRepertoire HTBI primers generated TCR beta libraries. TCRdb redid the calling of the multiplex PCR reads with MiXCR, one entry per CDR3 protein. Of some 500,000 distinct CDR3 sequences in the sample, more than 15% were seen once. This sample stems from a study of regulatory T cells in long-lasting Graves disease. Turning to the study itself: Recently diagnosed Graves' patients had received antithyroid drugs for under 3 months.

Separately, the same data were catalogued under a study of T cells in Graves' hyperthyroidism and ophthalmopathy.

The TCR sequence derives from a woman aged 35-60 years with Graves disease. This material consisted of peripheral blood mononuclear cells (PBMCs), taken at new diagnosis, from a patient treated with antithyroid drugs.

The chain's CDR3 is CASSAPTSALRGEQFF. CDR3 DNA sequence: TGTGCCAGCAGTGCCCCGACTAGCGCGCTCCGGGGTGAGCAGTTCTTC. The chain employs TRBV2 and TRBJ2-1; TRBD2 matches 8 bases. There are 16 residues in the CDR3. V was clipped by 4 bases and J by 9 bases; unmatched bases: 14. The germline V gene has CDR1 SNHLY and CDR2 FYNNEI.